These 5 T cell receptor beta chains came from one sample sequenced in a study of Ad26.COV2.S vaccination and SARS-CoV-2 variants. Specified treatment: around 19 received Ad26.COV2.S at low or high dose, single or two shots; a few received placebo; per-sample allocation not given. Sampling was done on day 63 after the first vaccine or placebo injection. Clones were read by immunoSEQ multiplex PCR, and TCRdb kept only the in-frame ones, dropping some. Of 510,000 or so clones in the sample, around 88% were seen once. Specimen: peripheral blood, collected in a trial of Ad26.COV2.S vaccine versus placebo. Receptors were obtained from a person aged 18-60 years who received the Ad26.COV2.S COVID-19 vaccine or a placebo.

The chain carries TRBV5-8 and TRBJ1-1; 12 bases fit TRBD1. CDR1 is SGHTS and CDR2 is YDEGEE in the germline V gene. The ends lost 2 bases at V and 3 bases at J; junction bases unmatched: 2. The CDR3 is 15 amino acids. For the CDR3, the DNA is TGTGCCAGCAGCTTAGGGGACAGGGGGCACACTGAAGCTTTCTTT. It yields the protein CASSLGDRGHTEAFF.

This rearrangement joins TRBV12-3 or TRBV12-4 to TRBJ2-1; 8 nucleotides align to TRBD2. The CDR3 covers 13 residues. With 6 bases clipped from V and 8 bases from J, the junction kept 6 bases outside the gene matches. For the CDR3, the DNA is TGTGCCAGCAGAGGGGCGGGAGGCTATGAGCAGTTCTTC. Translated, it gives CASRGAGGYEQFF.

The CDR3 DNA reads TGCGCCAGCAGCATTACCATGAACACTGAAGCTTTCTTT. Its protein is CASSITMNTEAFF. The V call is TRBV5-1, the J call TRBJ1-1; D unclear. Germline lookup yields CDR1 SGHRS and CDR2 YFSETQ. The ends were cut back, 4 bases at V and 0 bases at J, with 7 bases in the middle. This CDR3 has 13 residues.

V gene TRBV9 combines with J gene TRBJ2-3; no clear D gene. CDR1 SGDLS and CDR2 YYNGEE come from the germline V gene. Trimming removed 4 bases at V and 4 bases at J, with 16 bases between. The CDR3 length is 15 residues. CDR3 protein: CASSPVPRQADTQYF. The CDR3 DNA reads TGTGCCAGCAGCCCGGTGCCTCGGCAGGCAGATACGCAGTATTTT.

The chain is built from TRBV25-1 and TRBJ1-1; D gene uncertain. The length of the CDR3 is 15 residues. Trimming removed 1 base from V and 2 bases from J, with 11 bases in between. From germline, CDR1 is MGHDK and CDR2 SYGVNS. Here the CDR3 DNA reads TGTGCCAGCAGTGAATCGGGCAGACTAAACACTGAAGCTTTCTTT. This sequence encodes CASSESGRLNTEAFF.